This T cell receptor (beta chain) emerged from a study of a mutant IDH1 vaccine in newly diagnosed glioma. Overall study: Patients got radiotherapy, temozolomide, or both beforehand, and most got both.

Noted time point: week 23, last vaccination. Vaccination comprised doses that each held 300 ug of mutant IDH1 20-mer peptide, plus topical imiquimod. Germline V gene data show CDR1 as SGHDT and CDR2 as YYEEEE. This CDR3 has 15 residues. The V end lost 0 bases, the J end lost 6 bases, and 13 bases lay between the germline ends. Sequencing was performed with immunoSEQ multiplex PCR; in TCRdb, only in-frame clones are kept and a portion is missing. This sample yields 26,000 or so clones, of which approximately 82% are seen a single time; under 20% belongs to the top ten. Concerning this clone itself: The antigen is unknown.

The sequence was collected from a woman in her twenties or thirties with glioma. Sequenced material: PBMCs, taken from a glioma patient whose treatment included an IDH1 peptide vaccine. The chain employs TRBV5-6 and TRBJ1-5; the D is unclear. In nucleotides, the CDR3 is TGTGCCAGCAGCTTGGGACCGCCGGGGAGTCAGCCCCAGCATTTT. Translating it yields CASSLGPPGSQPQHF.